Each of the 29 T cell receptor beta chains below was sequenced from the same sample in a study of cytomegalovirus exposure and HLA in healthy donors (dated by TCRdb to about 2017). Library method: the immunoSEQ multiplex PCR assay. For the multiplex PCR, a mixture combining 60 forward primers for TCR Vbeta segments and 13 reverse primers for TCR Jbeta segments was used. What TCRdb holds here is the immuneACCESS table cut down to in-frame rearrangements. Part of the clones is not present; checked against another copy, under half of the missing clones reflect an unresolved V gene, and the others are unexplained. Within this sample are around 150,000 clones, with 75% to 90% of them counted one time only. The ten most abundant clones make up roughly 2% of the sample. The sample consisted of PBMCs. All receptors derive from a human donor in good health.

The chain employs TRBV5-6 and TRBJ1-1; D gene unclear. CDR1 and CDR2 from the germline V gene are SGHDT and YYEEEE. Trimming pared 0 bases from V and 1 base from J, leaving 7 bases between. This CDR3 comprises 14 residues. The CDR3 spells CASSLGVANTEAFF. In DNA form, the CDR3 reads TGTGCCAGCAGCTTGGGCGTCGCGAACACTGAAGCTTTCTTT.

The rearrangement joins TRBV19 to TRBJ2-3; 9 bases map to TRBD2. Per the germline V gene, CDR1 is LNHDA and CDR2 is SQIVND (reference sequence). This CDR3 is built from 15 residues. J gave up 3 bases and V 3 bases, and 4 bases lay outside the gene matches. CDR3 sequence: CASSIGGGATDTQYF. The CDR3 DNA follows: TGTGCCAGTAGTATTGGCGGGGGGGCGACAGATACGCAGTATTTT.

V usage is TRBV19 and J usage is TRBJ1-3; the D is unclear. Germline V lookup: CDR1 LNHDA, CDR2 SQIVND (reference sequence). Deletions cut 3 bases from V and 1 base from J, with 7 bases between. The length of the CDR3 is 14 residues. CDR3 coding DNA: TGTGCCAGTAGTATCAGAGGTTCTGGAAACACCATATATTTT. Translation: CASSIRGSGNTIYF. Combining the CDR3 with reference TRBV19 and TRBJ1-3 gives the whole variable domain DGGITQSPKYLFRKEGQNVTLSCEQNLNHDAMYWYRQDPGQGLRLIYYSQIVNDFQKGDIAEGYSVSREKKESFPLTVTSAQKNPTAFYLCASSIRGSGNTIYFGEGSWLTVV.

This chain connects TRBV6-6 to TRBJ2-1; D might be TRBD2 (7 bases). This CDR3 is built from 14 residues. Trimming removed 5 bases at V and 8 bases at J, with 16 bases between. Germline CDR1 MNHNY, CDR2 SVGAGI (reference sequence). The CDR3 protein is CASSQEGRGHEQFF. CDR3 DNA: TGTGCCAGCAGTCAGGAGGGGCGGGGGCATGAGCAGTTCTTC.

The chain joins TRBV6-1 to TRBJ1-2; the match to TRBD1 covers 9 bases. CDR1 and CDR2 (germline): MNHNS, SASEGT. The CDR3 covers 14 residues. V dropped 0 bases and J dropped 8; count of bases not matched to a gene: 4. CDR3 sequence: CASSEAGTGRGYTF. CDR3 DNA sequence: TGTGCCAGCAGTGAAGCCGGGACAGGGCGCGGCTACACCTTC.

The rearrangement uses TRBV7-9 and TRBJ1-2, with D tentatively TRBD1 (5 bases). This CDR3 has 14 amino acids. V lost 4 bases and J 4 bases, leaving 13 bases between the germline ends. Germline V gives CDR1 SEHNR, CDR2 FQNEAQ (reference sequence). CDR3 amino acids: CASSSRLTVYGYTF. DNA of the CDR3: TGTGCCAGCAGCTCAAGGCTGACAGTCTATGGCTACACCTTC.

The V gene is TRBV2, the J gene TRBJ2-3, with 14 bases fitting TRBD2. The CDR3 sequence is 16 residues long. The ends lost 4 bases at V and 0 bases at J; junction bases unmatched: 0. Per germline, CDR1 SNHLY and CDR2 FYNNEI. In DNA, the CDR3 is TGTGCCAGCAGTGGACTAGCGGGGGGGAGCACAGATACGCAGTATTTT. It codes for CASSGLAGGSTDTQYF.

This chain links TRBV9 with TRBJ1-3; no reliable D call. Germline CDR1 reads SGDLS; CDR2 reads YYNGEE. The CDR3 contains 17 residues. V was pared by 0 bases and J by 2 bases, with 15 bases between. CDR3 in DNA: TGTGCCAGCAGCGTAGGTGCTGGCGGGAGTACTGGAAACACCATATATTTT. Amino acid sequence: CASSVGAGGSTGNTIYF.

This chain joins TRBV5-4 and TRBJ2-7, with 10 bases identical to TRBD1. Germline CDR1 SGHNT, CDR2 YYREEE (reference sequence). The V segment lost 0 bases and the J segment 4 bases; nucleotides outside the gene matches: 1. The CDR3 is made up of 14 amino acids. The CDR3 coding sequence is TGTGCCAGCAGCTTGGGACAGGGGGCGTACGAGCAGTACTTC. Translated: CASSLGQGAYEQYF.

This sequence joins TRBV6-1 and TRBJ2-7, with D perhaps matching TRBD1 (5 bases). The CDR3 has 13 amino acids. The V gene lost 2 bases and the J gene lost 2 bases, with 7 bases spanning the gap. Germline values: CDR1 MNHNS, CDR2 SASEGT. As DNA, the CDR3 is TGTGCCAGCAGTGAAAGGGGCACCTACGAGCAGTACTTC. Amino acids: CASSERGTYEQYF.

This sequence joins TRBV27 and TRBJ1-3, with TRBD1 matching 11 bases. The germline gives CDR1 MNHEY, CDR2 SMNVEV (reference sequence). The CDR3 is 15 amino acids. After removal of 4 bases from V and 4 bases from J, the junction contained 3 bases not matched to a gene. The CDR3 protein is CASSSWTGGGNTIYF. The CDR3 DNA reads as TGTGCCAGCAGTTCCTGGACAGGGGGCGGAAACACCATATATTTT.

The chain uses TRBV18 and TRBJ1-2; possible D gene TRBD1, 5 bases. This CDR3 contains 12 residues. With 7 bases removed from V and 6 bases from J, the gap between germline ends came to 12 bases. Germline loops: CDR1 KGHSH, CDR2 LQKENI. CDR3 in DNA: TGTGCCAGCTTCGGGGAGGGGAATGGCTACACCTTC. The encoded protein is CASFGEGNGYTF.

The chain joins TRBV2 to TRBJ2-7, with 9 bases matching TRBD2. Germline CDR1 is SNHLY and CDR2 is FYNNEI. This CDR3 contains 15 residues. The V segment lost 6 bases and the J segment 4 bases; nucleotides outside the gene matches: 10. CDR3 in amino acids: CASSERVAGEYEQYF. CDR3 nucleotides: TGTGCCAGCAGCGAGCGGGTAGCGGGGGAGTACGAGCAGTACTTC.

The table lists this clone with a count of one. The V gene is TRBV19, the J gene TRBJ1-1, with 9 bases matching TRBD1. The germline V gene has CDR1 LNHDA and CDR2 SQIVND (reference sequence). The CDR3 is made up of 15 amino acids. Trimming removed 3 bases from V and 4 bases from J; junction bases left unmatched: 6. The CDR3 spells CASSIGTGRGTEAFF. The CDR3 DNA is TGTGCCAGTAGTATTGGGACAGGGCGGGGCACTGAAGCTTTCTTT. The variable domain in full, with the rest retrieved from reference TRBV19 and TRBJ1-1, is DGGITQSPKYLFRKEGQNVTLSCEQNLNHDAMYWYRQDPGQGLRLIYYSQIVNDFQKGDIAEGYSVSREKKESFPLTVTSAQKNPTAFYLCASSIGTGRGTEAFFGQGTRLTVV.

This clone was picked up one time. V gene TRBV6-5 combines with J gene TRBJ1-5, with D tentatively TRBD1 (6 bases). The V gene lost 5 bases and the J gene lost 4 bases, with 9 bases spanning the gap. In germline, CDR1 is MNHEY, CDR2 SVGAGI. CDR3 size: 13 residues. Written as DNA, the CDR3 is TGTGCCAGCAGTCGGACAGCGAATCAGCCCCAGCATTTT. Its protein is CASSRTANQPQHF.

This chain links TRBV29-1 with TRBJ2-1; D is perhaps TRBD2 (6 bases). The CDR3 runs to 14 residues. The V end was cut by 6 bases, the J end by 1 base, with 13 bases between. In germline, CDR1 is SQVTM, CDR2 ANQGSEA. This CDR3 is CSVPRRVSYNEQFF. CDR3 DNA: TGCAGCGTCCCGCGGAGGGTGTCCTACAATGAGCAGTTCTTC.

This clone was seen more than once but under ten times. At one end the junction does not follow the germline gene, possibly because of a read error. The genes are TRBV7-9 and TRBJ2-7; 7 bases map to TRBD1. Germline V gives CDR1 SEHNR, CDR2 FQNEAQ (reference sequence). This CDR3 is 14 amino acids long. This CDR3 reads CSSSFGQAAYEQYF. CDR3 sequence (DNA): TGTTCCAGCAGCTTTGGACAGGCGGCCTACGAGCAGTACTTC.

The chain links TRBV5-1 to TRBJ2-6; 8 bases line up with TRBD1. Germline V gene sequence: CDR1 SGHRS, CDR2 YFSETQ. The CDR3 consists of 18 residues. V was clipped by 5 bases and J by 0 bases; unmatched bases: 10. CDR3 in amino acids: CASRYSRTGSSGANVLTF. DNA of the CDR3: TGCGCCAGCAGATATTCGAGGACAGGGAGCTCTGGGGCCAACGTCCTGACTTTC.

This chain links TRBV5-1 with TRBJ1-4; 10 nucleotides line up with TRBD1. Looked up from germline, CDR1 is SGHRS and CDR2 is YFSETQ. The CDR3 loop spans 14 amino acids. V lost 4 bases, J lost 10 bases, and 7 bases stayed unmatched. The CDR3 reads CASSTEDRGSKLFF. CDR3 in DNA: TGCGCCAGCAGCACAGAGGACAGGGGGTCAAAACTGTTTTTT.

CDR3 DNA: TGTGCCAGCAGTGAAGAGGAGGACAGGTGGCTATTGGGAGAGACCCAGTACTTC. The encoded protein is CASSEEEDRWLLGETQYF. The V and J genes are TRBV25-1 and TRBJ2-5, with 7 positions matching TRBD1. The CDR3 has 18 amino acids. Germline V gene data show CDR1 as MGHDK and CDR2 as SYGVNS. The V gene end was trimmed by 2 bases and the J gene end by 4 bases; junction bases not matched to a gene: 16. The full variable domain, with the rest looked up from reference TRBV25-1 and TRBJ2-5, is EADIYQTPRYLVIGTGKKITLECSQTMGHDKMYWYQQDPGMELHLIHYSYGVNSTEKGDLSSESTVSRIRTEHFPLTLESARPSHTSQYLCASSEEEDRWLLGETQYFGPGTRLLVL.

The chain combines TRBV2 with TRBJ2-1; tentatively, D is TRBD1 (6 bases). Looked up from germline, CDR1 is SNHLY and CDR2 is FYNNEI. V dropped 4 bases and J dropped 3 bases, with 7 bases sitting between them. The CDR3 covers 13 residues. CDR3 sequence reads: CASSADSYNEQFF. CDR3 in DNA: TGTGCCAGCAGTGCGGACAGCTACAATGAGCAGTTCTTC.

The CDR3 DNA reads as TGTGCCAGCAGCCCCTGGACAGGGGAAAGCACAGATACGCAGTATTTT. It specifies CASSPWTGESTDTQYF. The chain recombines TRBV7-6 with TRBJ2-3, with 9 positions matching TRBD1. Germline CDR1 reads SGHVS; CDR2 reads FNYEAQ. CDR3 length: 16 amino acids. J lost 0 bases, V lost 5 bases, and 6 bases had no gene match.

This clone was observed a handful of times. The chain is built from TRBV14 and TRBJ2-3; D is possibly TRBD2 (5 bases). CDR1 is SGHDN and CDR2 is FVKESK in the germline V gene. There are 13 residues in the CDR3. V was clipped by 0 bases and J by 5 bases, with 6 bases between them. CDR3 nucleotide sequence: TGTGCCAGCAGCCAAGATCGGGGAGATACGCAGTATTTT. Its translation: CASSQDRGDTQYF.

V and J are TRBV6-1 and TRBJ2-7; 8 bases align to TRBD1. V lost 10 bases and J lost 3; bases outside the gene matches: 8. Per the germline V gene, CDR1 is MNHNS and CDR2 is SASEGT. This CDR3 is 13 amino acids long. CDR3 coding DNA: TGTGCCATTGACAGGGGCTTAGGCTACGAGCAGTACTTC. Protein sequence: CAIDRGLGYEQYF.

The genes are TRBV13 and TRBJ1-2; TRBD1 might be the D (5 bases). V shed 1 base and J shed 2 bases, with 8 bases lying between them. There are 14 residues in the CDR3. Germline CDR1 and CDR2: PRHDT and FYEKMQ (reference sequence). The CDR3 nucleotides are TGTGCCAGCAGCTTAGAGGGGATCAACTATGGCTACACCTTC. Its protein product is CASSLEGINYGYTF.

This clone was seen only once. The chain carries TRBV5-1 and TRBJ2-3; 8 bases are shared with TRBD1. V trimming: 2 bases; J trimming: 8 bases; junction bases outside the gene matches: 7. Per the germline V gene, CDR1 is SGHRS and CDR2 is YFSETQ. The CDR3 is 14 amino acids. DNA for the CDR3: TGCGCCAGCAGCTTCGGGACAGGCGAGTTTACGCAGTATTTT. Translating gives CASSFGTGEFTQYF.

CDR3 sequence (DNA): TGTGCCAGCAGCGTATCGTGGCAGGGTTGGTTCGATGAGCAGTTCTTC. It specifies CASSVSWQGWFDEQFF. The chain uses TRBV9 and TRBJ2-1; weak D call: TRBD1 (5 bases). The germline CDR1 and CDR2 sequences are SGDLS and YYNGEE. The V and J ends lost 1 base and 8 bases respectively, with 19 bases between them. The CDR3 contains 16 residues.

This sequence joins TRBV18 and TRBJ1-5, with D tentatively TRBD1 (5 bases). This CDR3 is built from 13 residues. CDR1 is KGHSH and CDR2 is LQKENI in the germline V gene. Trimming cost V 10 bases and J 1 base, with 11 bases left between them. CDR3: CATTAGSNQPQHF. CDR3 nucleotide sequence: TGTGCCACTACCGCAGGGAGCAATCAGCCCCAGCATTTT.

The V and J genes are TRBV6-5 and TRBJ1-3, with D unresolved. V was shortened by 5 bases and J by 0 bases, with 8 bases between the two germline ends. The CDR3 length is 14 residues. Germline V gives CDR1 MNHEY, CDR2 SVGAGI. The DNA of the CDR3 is TGTGCCAGCAGTCGGGTCTCCTCTGGAAACACCATATATTTT. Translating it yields CASSRVSSGNTIYF.